The 20 T cell receptor beta chains given below trace back to one sample, sequenced in a study of metastatic and nonmetastatic thyroid tumors. Ahead of thyroid surgery, no patient had received treatment of any kind. TCRdb reprocessed the PCR reads via MiXCR. The sample yields 34,000 or so clones, roughly 17% seen once. Material for sequencing was blood. Receptor source: a female donor with papillary thyroid cancer or a benign thyroid nodule (not recorded which). Some clones in this sample may be carry-over from other donors' samples.

This clone came up many times. DNA of the CDR3: TGTGCCAGCAGCCCGGGACTGTCCTCCTACAATGAGCAGTTCTTC. Amino acid sequence: CASSPGLSSYNEQFF. This rearrangement joins TRBV3-1 to TRBJ2-1; possible D gene TRBD2, 6 bases. CDR3 length: 15 residues. Trimming took 4 bases from V and 0 from J, leaving 10 bases between them. Germline V gives CDR1 LGHDT, CDR2 YNNKEL (reference sequence).

This clone was seen at least ten times. CDR3 nucleotides: TGCGCCAGCAGCCCAGGTCGGAGGGTTGAAGAGTACAATGAGCAGTTCTTC. Translating it yields CASSPGRRVEEYNEQFF. This chain uses TRBV5-1 with TRBJ2-1; tentatively, D is TRBD2 (6 bases). CDR3 length: 17 residues. The germline V gene encodes CDR1 SGHRS and CDR2 YFSETQ. Trimming stripped 4 bases from V and 4 bases from J, with 21 bases between.

This clone was counted at least ten times. CDR3 DNA: TGTGCCAGCAGCCAATCCTTTTTGGAGACCCAGTACTTC. This codes for CASSQSFLETQYF. The gene calls are TRBV3-1 and TRBJ2-5; D unclear. Trimming removed 2 bases at V and 5 bases at J, with 9 bases between. The germline gives CDR1 LGHDT, CDR2 YNNKEL (reference sequence). The length of the CDR3 is 13 residues.

This clone was counted ten times or more. This chain joins TRBV18 and TRBJ2-1; D is possibly TRBD1 or TRBD2 (5 bases each). The CDR3 is 13 residues long. The germline V gene encodes CDR1 KGHSH and CDR2 LQKENI. The V end lost 2 bases, the J end lost 6 bases, and 8 bases lay between the germline ends. The CDR3 DNA follows: TGTGCCAGCTCACCAGGGACGAGCAATGAGCAGTTCTTC. Protein: CASSPGTSNEQFF.

Many counts were recorded for this clone. This sequence joins TRBV30 and TRBJ2-2; TRBD2 matches at 9 bases. The V gene end was trimmed by 4 bases and the J gene end by 5 bases; junction bases not matched to a gene: 11. Germline V gives CDR1 GTSNPN, CDR2 SVGIG (reference sequence). The CDR3 has 16 amino acids. This CDR3 is CAWKPPVAGETGELFF. In DNA form, the CDR3 reads TGTGCCTGGAAGCCCCCAGTAGCGGGAGAAACCGGGGAGCTGTTTTTT.

In this sample, this clone turned up many times. The rearrangement joins TRBV27 to TRBJ1-5; D gene ambiguous. The germline CDR1 and CDR2 sequences are MNHEY and SMNVEV (reference sequence). V was clipped by 2 bases and J by 7 bases, with 9 bases between them. CDR3 size: 13 residues. CDR3 amino acids: CASSLGVWQPQHF. The DNA for the CDR3 is TGTGCCAGCAGTTTAGGGGTTTGGCAGCCCCAGCATTTT.

This clone has more than one count but fewer than ten. An end of the junction does not agree with germline; a read error may underlie this. The J gene is TRBJ2-7, the V gene TRBV12-3 or TRBV12-4, with a tentative D call TRBD2 (7 bases). This CDR3 region has 16 residues. The CDR3 DNA follows: TGTGCCGGCAGTTTCGTCGGGGGGCTCAAATCCTACGAGCAGTACTTC. Protein sequence: CAGSFVGGLKSYEQYF.

Many counts were recorded for this clone. The V and J genes are TRBV6-1 and TRBJ2-1; D gene unclear. The germline V gene has CDR1 MNHNS and CDR2 SASEGT. V lost 1 base to trimming and J lost 9 bases, with 13 bases between them. The CDR3 spans 14 residues. The CDR3 here is CASSEEQTRSEQFF. CDR3 nucleotides: TGTGCCAGCAGTGAAGAACAGACCAGGAGTGAGCAGTTCTTC.

This clone has just a few counts. This chain links TRBV6-1 with TRBJ1-1; unclear D gene. The length of the CDR3 is 13 residues. The V gene's germline CDR1 is MNHNS and CDR2 SASEGT. V lost 5 bases, J lost 1 base, and 8 bases lay in between. CDR3: CASSLQRNTEAFF. CDR3 DNA sequence: TGTGCCAGCAGTTTACAGAGGAACACTGAAGCTTTCTTT.

A word on this clone: The junction departs from the called germline gene at one end, perhaps through a read error. The V gene is TRBV28, the J gene TRBJ1-1; D might be TRBD1 (5 bases). CDR1 and CDR2 (germline): MDHEN, SYDVKM. The CDR3 is made up of 13 amino acids. The CDR3 reads CASSWAKGRGASF. In DNA form, the CDR3 reads TGTGCCAGCAGCTGGGCCAAGGGACGGGGCGCTTCCTTT.

The J gene is TRBJ1-1, the V gene TRBV6-6; D ambiguous. Between the trimmed V and J ends, which lost 2 bases and 1 base, there was a span of 5 bases. The V gene's germline CDR1 is MNHNY and CDR2 SVGAGI (reference sequence). This CDR3 has 13 amino acids. In DNA, the CDR3 is TGTGCCAGCAGTTACGGAACGAACACTGAAGCTTTCTTT. Translation gives CASSYGTNTEAFF.

The V call is TRBV20-1, the J call TRBJ1-2; no reliable D call. The CDR3 covers 13 residues. The V gene's germline CDR1 is DFQATT and CDR2 SNEGSKA (reference sequence). V gave up 4 bases and J gave up 3 bases, with 12 bases separating them. The CDR3 nucleotides read TGCAGTGCTATCCCAGGTGGTTACTATGGCTACACCTTC. Residues: CSAIPGGYYGYTF.

This clone was observed many times. The rearrangement links TRBV29-1 to TRBJ1-1; 10 nucleotides match TRBD1. In germline, CDR1 is SQVTM, CDR2 ANQGSEA. CDR3 length: 12 amino acids. Germline trimming cut 7 bases from V and 4 bases from J; bases unmatched to any gene: 3. CDR3 sequence reads: CSAGTGVTEAFF. The CDR3 DNA follows: TGCAGCGCCGGGACAGGGGTCACTGAAGCTTTCTTT.

This clone was observed many times. Since a much larger clone is just one base distant, this may be a read error. The rearrangement uses TRBV7-9 and TRBJ1-6; no firm D call. Germline CDR1 reads SEHNR; CDR2 reads FQNEAQ (reference sequence). CDR3 length: 14 residues. CDR3 coding DNA: TGTGCCAGCAGCTCCCCTCGGGCGCAATCACCCCCCCACTTT. Residues: CASSSPRAQSPPHF.

This clone was seen a handful of times. The chain carries TRBV6-1 and TRBJ2-2, with 8 bases matching TRBD1. This CDR3 is built from 16 residues. V shed 5 bases and J 1 base; nucleotides not matched to a gene: 6. The germline CDR1 and CDR2 sequences are MNHNS and SASEGT. The CDR3 region is CASSTPGQGNTGELFF. The CDR3, as DNA: TGTGCCAGCAGTACACCTGGACAGGGGAACACCGGGGAGCTGTTTTTT.

A remark on this clone: This may be a read error: a much more frequent sequence differs by one nucleotide. This chain links TRBV12-3 or TRBV12-4 with TRBJ2-7; the D gene could be TRBD1 or TRBD2 (5 bases each). The CDR3 contains 14 residues. V lost 5 bases and J lost 3, with 14 bases in between. The CDR3 nucleotides are TGTGCCAGCAGTAAAGGGACGAGGGACTACGAGCAGTACTTC. This codes for CASSKGTRDYEQYF.

This clone came up many times. Additional DNA sequences in this sample encode the identical CDR3. The DNA of the CDR3 is TGTGCCAGCAGGGGAACTAGTAACACCGGGGAGCTGTTTTTT. Translating it yields CASRGTSNTGELFF. The chain couples TRBV2 to TRBJ2-2; tentatively, D is TRBD2 (5 bases). Looked up from germline, CDR1 is SNHLY and CDR2 is FYNNEI. The CDR3 has 14 amino acids. V was pared by 6 bases and J by 2 bases, with 10 bases between.

This clone was counted at least ten times. This sequence joins TRBV29-1 and TRBJ1-2; D gene ambiguous. Germline-derived CDR1 and CDR2 are SQVTM and ANQGSEA. V gave up 0 bases and J gave up 2 bases, with 7 bases separating them. The CDR3 is 13 amino acids. The CDR3 spells CSVEDIRNYGYTF. CDR3 DNA sequence: TGCAGCGTTGAAGATATAAGAAACTATGGCTACACCTTC.

This clone was seen more than once but under ten times. The rearrangement links TRBV6-1 to TRBJ1-6; the D gene is possibly TRBD1 (6 bases). There are 17 residues in the CDR3. CDR1 and CDR2 from the germline V gene are MNHNS and SASEGT. V lost 3 bases, J lost 9 bases, and 21 bases lay in between. The CDR3 DNA sequence: TGTGCCAGCAGTGACCGTTTTGGGACAACCGTCCTTTCACCCCTCCACTTT. This codes for CASSDRFGTTVLSPLHF.

This clone was counted ten times or more. The rearrangement joins TRBV18 to TRBJ1-4; D possibly corresponds to TRBD1 (5 bases). Looked up from germline, CDR1 is KGHSH and CDR2 is LQKENI. This CDR3 spans 17 amino acids. Trimming left V 3 bases short and J 0 bases short, with 14 bases between. DNA for the CDR3: TGTGCCAGCTCACCTCTGGGGCAGACAACAACTAATGAAAAACTGTTTTTT. Amino acids: CASSPLGQTTTNEKLFF.